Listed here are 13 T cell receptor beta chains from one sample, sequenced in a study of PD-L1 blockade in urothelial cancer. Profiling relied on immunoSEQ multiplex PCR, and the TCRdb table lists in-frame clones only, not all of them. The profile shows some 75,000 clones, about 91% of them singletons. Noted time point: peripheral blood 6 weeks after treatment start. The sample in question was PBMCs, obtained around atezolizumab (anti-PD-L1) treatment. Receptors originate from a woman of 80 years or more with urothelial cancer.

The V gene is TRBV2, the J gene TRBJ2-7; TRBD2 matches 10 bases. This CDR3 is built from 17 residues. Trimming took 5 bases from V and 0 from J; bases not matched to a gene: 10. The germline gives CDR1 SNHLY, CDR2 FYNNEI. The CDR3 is CASSPAGGPRSSYEQYF. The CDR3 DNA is TGTGCCAGCAGTCCAGCGGGAGGGCCCAGGAGCTCCTACGAGCAGTACTTC.

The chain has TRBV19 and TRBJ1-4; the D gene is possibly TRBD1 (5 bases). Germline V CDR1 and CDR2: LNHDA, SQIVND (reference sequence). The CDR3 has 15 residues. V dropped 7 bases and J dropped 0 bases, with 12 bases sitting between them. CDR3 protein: CASNPGGTTNEKLFF. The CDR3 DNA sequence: TGTGCCAGTAATCCTGGGGGGACAACTAATGAAAAACTGTTTTTT.

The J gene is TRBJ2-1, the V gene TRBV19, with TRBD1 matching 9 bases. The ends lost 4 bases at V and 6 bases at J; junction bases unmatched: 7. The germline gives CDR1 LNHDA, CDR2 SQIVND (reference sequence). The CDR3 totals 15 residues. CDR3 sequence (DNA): TGTGCCAGTAGTACAGGACAGGGGCGCGGCAATGAGCAGTTCTTC. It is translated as CASSTGQGRGNEQFF.

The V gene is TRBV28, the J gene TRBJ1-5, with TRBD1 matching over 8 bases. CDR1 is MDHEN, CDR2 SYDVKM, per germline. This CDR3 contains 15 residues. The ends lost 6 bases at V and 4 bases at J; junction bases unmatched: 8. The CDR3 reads CASSSQGAGNQPQHF. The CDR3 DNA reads TGTGCCAGCAGCAGTCAGGGGGCGGGAAATCAGCCCCAGCATTTT.

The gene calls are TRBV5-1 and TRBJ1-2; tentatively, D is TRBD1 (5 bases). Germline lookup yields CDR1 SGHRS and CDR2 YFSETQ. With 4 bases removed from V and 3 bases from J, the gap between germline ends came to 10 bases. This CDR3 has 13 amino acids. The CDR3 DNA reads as TGCGCCAGCAGCATCGACAGAGACTATGGCTACACCTTC. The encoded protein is CASSIDRDYGYTF. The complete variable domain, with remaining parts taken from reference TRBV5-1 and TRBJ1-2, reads KAGVTQTPRYLIKTRGQQVTLSCSPISGHRSVSWYQQTPGQGLQFLFEYFSETQRNKGNFPGRFSGRQFSNSRSEMNVSTLELGDSALYLCASSIDRDYGYTFGSGTRLTVV.

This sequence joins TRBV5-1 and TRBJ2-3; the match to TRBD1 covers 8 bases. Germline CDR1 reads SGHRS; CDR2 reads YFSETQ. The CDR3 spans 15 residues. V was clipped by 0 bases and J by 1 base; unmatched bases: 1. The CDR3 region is CASSLAGGGTDTQYF. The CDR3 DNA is TGCGCCAGCAGCTTGGCAGGGGGCGGCACAGATACGCAGTATTTT.

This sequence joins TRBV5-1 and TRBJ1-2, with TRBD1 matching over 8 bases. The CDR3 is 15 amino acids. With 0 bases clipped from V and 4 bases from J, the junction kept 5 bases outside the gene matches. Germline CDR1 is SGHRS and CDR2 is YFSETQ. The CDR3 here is CASSLGQGQGYGYTF. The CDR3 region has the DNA TGCGCCAGCAGCTTGGGACAGGGGCAGGGCTATGGCTACACCTTC.

CDR3 sequence (DNA): TGTGCCAGCAGCGGGGGACTAGCGGGAGGCGCCTACGAGCAGTACTTC. Its protein is CASSGGLAGGAYEQYF. This chain joins TRBV5-6 and TRBJ2-7; TRBD2 matches 15 bases. Germline-derived CDR1 and CDR2 are SGHDT and YYEEEE. Trimming cost V 4 bases and J 2 bases; bases outside gene matches: 4. This CDR3 is built from 16 residues.

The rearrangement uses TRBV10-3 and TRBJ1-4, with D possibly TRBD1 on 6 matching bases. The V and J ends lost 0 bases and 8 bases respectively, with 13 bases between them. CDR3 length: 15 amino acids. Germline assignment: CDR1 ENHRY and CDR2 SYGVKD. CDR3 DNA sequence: TGTGCCATCAGTGAGTCGACAGGATCGGACGAAAAACTGTTTTTT. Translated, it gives CAISESTGSDEKLFF.

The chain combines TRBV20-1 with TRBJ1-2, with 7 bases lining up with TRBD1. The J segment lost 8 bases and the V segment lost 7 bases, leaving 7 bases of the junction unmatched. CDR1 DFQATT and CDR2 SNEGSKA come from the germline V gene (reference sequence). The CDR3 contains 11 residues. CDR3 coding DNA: TGCAGTGGAACAGGGGATTACGGCTACACCTTC. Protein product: CSGTGDYGYTF.

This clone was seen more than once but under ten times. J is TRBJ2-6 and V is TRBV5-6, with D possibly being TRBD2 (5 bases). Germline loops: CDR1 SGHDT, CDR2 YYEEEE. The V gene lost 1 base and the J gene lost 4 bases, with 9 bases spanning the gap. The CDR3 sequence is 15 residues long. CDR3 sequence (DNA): TGTGCCAGCAGCTTGTGGGCGGGCGGGGCCAACGTCCTGACTTTC. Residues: CASSLWAGGANVLTF.

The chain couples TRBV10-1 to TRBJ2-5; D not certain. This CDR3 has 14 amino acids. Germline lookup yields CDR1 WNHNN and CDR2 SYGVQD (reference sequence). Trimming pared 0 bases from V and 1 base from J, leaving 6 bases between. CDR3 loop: CASSESRFQETQYF. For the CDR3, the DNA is TGCGCCAGCAGTGAGTCGCGGTTCCAAGAGACCCAGTACTTC.

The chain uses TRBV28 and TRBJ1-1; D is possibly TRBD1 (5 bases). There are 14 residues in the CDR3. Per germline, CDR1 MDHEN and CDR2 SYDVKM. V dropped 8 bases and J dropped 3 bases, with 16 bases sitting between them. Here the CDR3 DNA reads TGTGCCAGCCGGGCCCCGGGGGAGTACACTGAAGCTTTCTTT. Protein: CASRAPGEYTEAFF.